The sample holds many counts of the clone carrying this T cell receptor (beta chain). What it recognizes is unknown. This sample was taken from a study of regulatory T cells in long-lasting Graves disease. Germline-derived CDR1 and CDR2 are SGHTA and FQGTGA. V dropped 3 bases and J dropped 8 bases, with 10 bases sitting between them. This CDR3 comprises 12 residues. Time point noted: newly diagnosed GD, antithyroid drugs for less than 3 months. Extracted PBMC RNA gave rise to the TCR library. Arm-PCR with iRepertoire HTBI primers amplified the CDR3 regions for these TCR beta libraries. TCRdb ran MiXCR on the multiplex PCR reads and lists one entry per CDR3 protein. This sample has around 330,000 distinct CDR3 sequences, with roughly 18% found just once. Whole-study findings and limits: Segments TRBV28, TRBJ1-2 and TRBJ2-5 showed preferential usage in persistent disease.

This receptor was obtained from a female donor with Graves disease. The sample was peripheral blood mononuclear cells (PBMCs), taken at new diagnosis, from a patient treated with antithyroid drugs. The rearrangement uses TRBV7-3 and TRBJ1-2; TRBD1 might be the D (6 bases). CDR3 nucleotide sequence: TGTGCCAGCAGCTTGGACAGAAACGGCTACACCTTC. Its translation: CASSLDRNGYTF.